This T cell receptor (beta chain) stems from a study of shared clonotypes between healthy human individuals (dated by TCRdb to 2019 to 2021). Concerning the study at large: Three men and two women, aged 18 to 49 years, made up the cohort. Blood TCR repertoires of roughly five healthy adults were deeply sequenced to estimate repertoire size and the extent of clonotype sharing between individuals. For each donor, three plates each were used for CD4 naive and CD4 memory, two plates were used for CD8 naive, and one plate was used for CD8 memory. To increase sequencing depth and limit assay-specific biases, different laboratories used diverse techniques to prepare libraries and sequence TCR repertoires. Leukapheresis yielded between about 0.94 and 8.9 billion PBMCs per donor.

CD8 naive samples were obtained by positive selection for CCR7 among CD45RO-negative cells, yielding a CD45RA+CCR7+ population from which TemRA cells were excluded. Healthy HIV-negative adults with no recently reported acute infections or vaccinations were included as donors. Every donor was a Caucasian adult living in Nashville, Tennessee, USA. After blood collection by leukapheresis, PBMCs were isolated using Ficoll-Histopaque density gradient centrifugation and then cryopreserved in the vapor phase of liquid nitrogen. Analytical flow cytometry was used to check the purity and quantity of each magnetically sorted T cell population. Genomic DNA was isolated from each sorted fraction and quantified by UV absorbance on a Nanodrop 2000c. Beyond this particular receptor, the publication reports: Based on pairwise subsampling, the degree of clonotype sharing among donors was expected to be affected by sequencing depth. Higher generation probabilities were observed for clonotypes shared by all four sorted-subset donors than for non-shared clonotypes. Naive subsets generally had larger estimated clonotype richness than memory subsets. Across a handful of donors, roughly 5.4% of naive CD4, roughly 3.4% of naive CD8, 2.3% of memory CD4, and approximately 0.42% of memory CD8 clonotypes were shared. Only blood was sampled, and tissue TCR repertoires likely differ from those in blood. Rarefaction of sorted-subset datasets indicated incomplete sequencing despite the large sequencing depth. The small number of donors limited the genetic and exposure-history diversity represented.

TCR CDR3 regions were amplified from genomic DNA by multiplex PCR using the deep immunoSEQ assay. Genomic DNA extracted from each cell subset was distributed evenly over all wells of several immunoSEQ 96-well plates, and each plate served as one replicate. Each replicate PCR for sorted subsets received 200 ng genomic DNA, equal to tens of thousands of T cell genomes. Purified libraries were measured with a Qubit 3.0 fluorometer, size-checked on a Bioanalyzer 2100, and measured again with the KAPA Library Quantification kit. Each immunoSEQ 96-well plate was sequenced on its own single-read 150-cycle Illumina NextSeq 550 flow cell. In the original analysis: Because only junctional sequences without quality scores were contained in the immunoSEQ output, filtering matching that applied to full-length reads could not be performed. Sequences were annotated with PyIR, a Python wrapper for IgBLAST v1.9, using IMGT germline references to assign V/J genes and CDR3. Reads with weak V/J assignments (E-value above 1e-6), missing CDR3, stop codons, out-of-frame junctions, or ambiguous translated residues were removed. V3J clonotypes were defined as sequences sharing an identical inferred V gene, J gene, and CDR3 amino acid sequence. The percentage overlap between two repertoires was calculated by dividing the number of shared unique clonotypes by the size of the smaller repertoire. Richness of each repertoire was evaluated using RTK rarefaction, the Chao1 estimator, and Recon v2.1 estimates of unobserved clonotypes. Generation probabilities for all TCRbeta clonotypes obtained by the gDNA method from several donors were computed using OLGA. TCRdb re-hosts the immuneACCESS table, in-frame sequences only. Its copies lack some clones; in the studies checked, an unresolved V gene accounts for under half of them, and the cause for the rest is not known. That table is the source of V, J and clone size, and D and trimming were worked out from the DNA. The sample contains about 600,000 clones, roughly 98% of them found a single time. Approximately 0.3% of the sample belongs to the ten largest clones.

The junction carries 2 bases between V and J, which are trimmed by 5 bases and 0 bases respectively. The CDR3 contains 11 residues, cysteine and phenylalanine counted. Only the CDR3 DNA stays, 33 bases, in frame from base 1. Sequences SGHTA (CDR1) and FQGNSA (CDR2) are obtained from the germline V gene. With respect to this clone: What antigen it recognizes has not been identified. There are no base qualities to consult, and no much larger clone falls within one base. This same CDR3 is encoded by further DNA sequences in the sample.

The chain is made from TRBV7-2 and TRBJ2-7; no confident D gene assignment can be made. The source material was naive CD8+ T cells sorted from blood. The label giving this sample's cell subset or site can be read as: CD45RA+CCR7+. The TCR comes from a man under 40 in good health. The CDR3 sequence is CASSRSYEQYF. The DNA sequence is TGTGCCAGCAGCCGCTCCTACGAGCAGTACTTC.